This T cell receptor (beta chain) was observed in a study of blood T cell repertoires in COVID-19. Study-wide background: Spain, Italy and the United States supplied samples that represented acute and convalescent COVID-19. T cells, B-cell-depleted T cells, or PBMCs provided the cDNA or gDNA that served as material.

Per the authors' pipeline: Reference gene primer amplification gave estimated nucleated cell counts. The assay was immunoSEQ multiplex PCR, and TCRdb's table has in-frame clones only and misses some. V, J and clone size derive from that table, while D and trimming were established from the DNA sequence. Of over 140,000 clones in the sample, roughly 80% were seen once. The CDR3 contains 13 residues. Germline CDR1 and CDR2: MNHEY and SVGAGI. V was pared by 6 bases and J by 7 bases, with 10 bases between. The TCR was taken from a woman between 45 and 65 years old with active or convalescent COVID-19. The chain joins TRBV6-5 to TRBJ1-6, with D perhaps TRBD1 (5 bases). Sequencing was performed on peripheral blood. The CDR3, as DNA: TGTGCCAGCAGCGACAGCCGGAATTCACCCCTCCACTTT. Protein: CASSDSRNSPLHF.